These 22 T cell receptor beta chains were sequenced from one sample in a study of T cell repertoires in cytomegalovirus infection. TCRdb reprocessed the reads with MiXCR, giving one entry per CDR3 protein. The table records approximately 500,000 distinct CDR3 sequences, approximately 11% of them present only once. The sample consisted of PBMCs. Receptors originate from a human donor in good health (CMV status not recorded). Some clones in this sample may be carry-over from other donors' samples.

The rearrangement joins TRBV20-1 to TRBJ1-4; D remains unclear. CDR3 length: 16 residues. Germline values: CDR1 DFQATT, CDR2 SNEGSKA (reference sequence). The V gene lost 3 bases and the J gene lost 4 bases, with 18 bases spanning the gap. The CDR3 is CSARDPGAQNNEKLFF. In DNA, the CDR3 is TGCAGTGCTAGGGACCCGGGCGCCCAAAATAATGAAAAACTGTTTTTT.

The CDR3 loop reads CATRMLVQGAYQPQHF. The CDR3 DNA reads TGTGCCACCCGGATGCTGGTACAGGGGGCGTATCAGCCCCAGCATTTT. The chain joins TRBV6-1 to TRBJ1-5, with 9 nucleotides matching TRBD1. This CDR3 spans 16 amino acids. Trimming cost V 10 bases and J 5 bases; bases outside gene matches: 15. Per germline, CDR1 MNHNS and CDR2 SASEGT.

In the case of this clonotype: A single base separates this from a much larger clone, so it may be a read error. The chain combines TRBV14 with TRBJ2-7; 8 positions match TRBD1. The trim removed 5 bases at V and 4 bases at J, leaving 7 bases unmatched. Germline V gene data show CDR1 as SGHDN and CDR2 as FVKESK. CDR3 length: 14 amino acids. DNA of the CDR3: TGTGCCAGCAGCACGCAGGGGGCGTGGTACGAGCAGTACTTC. This gives the protein CASSTQGAWYEQYF.

This clonotype appeared many times. The rearrangement links TRBV3-1 to TRBJ2-2, with unresolved D. The CDR3 contains 12 residues. CDR1 and CDR2 (germline): LGHDT, YNNKEL (reference sequence). Trimming took 3 bases from V and 6 from J, leaving 5 bases between them. DNA of the CDR3: TGTGCCAGCAGCCATGGGCCCGGGGAGCTGTTTTTT. Amino acid sequence: CASSHGPGELFF.

This clonotype was observed many times. The V call is TRBV2, the J call TRBJ1-2, with D maybe TRBD1 (6 bases). The CDR3 runs 15 residues. From germline, CDR1 is SNHLY and CDR2 FYNNEI. V lost 4 bases, J lost 8 bases, and 20 bases lay in between. CDR3 sequence: CASSATAGALGGYTF. CDR3 DNA sequence: TGTGCCAGCAGTGCGACCGCAGGGGCGCTGGGAGGCTACACCTTC.

This CDR3 is CASSPTGSPGELFF. CDR3 bases: TGTGCCAGCAGCCCGACAGGGTCCCCCGGGGAGCTGTTTTTT. The V gene is TRBV2, the J gene TRBJ2-2; 7 bases align to TRBD1. CDR3 length: 14 amino acids. V was pared by 6 bases and J by 6 bases, with 7 bases of the junction left unmatched. Germline loops: CDR1 SNHLY, CDR2 FYNNEI. Variable domain in full (rest from reference TRBV2 and TRBJ2-2): EPEVTQTPSHQVTQMGQEVILRCVPISNHLYFYWYRQILGQKVEFLVSFYNNEISEKSEIFDDQFSVERPDGSNFTLKIRSTKLEDSAMYFCASSPTGSPGELFFGEGSRLTVL.

At least ten counts were recorded for this clonotype. This chain links TRBV7-8 with TRBJ2-3; 8 positions match TRBD2. From germline, CDR1 is SGHVS and CDR2 FQNEAQ. V shed 4 bases, J shed 0 bases, and the junction held 15 bases outside the gene matches. The CDR3 loop spans 19 amino acids. CDR3 amino acids: CASSSRVGSSGHSTDTQYF. DNA of the CDR3: TGTGCCAGCAGCTCAAGGGTGGGGTCTAGCGGGCACAGCACAGATACGCAGTATTTT.

This clonotype was observed at least ten times. The rearrangement uses TRBV24-1 and TRBJ2-2; the D gene could be TRBD1 or TRBD2 (5 bases each). Looked up from germline, CDR1 is KGHDR and CDR2 is SFDVKD. This CDR3 region has 16 residues. V was pared by 4 bases and J by 6 bases, with 17 bases between. The CDR3 coding sequence is TGTGCCACCAGTGACTTGGGGACGATGGTCCCCGGGGAGCTGTTTTTT. Encoded protein: CATSDLGTMVPGELFF.

The J gene is TRBJ2-2, the V gene TRBV24-1; TRBD1 or TRBD2 may be the D gene (6 bases each). The germline V gene encodes CDR1 KGHDR and CDR2 SFDVKD. Trimming took 7 bases from V and 7 from J, leaving 18 bases between them. This CDR3 contains 15 residues. The CDR3 reads CATRAQTGGNGELFF. CDR3 in DNA: TGTGCCACCAGGGCTCAGACAGGAGGGAACGGGGAGCTGTTTTTT.

The genes are TRBV20-1 and TRBJ2-1; 7 nucleotides agree with TRBD2. Germline V gene data show CDR1 as DFQATT and CDR2 as SNEGSKA (reference sequence). V lost 2 bases and J lost 4; bases outside the gene matches: 5. The CDR3 covers 14 residues. CDR3 residues: CSARLSGAYNEQFF. As DNA, the CDR3 is TGCAGTGCTAGACTAAGCGGGGCATACAATGAGCAGTTCTTC.

At least ten counts were recorded for this clonotype. This chain joins TRBV5-4 and TRBJ1-5; D is possibly TRBD1 (6 bases). V shed 0 bases and J shed 3 bases, with 10 bases lying between them. Germline assignment: CDR1 SGHNT and CDR2 YYREEE (reference sequence). The CDR3 sequence is 15 residues long. The CDR3 sequence is CASSLAGDLNQPQHF. DNA for the CDR3: TGTGCCAGCAGCTTGGCAGGGGACCTCAATCAGCCCCAGCATTTT.

This clonotype was seen at least ten times. The V call is TRBV29-1, the J call TRBJ2-2, with TRBD1 identical over 9 bases. CDR1 is SQVTM and CDR2 is ANQGSEA in the germline V gene. CDR3 length: 14 residues. The V segment lost 3 bases and the J segment 5 bases; nucleotides outside the gene matches: 4. CDR3 region: CSVDGTGKTGELFF. CDR3 DNA sequence: TGCAGCGTTGACGGGACAGGGAAAACCGGGGAGCTGTTTTTT.

In this sample, this clonotype turned up many times. The rearrangement joins TRBV10-3 to TRBJ1-2, with D possibly matching TRBD1 (5 bases). The V gene lost 9 bases and the J gene lost 4 bases, with 18 bases spanning the gap. CDR1 and CDR2 (germline): ENHRY, SYGVKD. CDR3 length: 14 residues. In DNA, the CDR3 is TGTGCCATACAGGCGGATGTCTCGAGCTATGGCTACACCTTC. It codes for CAIQADVSSYGYTF.

In its sample, this clonotype was seen once. J is TRBJ1-2 and V is TRBV30; TRBD1 agrees at 7 bases. The CDR3 extends over 14 amino acids. Germline loops: CDR1 GTSNPN, CDR2 SVGIG (reference sequence). With V trimmed by 5 bases and J by 4 bases, 10 bases remained unmatched. In DNA, the CDR3 is TGTGCCTGGGCTCGGACAGGCCACCCCTATGGCTACACCTTC. Encoded protein: CAWARTGHPYGYTF.

Of note for this clonotype: This may arise from a read error, as a much more abundant clone is one base away. The J gene is TRBJ1-1, the V gene TRBV12-3 or TRBV12-4; 8 bases match TRBD1. V was clipped by 6 bases and J by 7 bases; unmatched bases: 7. The CDR3 has 13 amino acids. The CDR3 coding sequence is TGTGCCAGCAGCCCGTCAGGGGGCGGTGAAGCTTTCTTT. Translated, it gives CASSPSGGGEAFF.

This sequence joins TRBV28 and TRBJ1-5; maybe TRBD1 (6 bases). The V end lost 7 bases, the J end lost 0 bases, and 13 bases lay between the germline ends. The germline CDR1 and CDR2 sequences are MDHEN and SYDVKM. This CDR3 has 15 residues. CDR3: CASIGGSYSNQPQHF. Written as DNA, the CDR3 is TGTGCCAGCATCGGGGGCTCGTATAGCAATCAGCCCCAGCATTTT.

The rearrangement links TRBV6-2 or TRBV6-3 to TRBJ2-1; 12 nucleotides match TRBD2. Germline CDR1 MNHEY, CDR2 SVGEGT. The CDR3 covers 16 residues. V was pared by 1 base and J by 5 bases, with 3 bases of the junction left unmatched. For the CDR3, the DNA is TGTGCCAGCAGTTACTGGACTAGCGGGGACAACAATGAGCAGTTCTTC. It encodes CASSYWTSGDNNEQFF.

Ten or more counts support this clonotype. This CDR3 reads CATTSNGAAFF. The CDR3 coding sequence is TGTGCCACCACCTCAAACGGGGCAGCTTTCTTT. J is TRBJ1-1 and V is TRBV28; the D gene is possibly TRBD1 (5 bases). V lost 10 bases to trimming and J lost 10 bases, with 16 bases between them. The CDR3 totals 11 residues. Looked up from germline, CDR1 is MDHEN and CDR2 is SYDVKM.

The chain joins TRBV6-5 to TRBJ2-2, with 9 bases identical to TRBD2. This CDR3 is built from 16 residues. Looked up from germline, CDR1 is MNHEY and CDR2 is SVGAGI. V gave up 6 bases and J gave up 2 bases; unmatched junction bases: 7. CDR3 DNA: TGTGCCAGCAGCTCCAGACTAGCGGTTAACACCGGGGAGCTGTTTTTT. It is translated as CASSSRLAVNTGELFF.

The chain joins TRBV12-3 or TRBV12-4 to TRBJ1-2; D gene unclear. Trimming removed 2 bases at V and 4 bases at J, with 11 bases between. The CDR3 totals 14 residues. CDR3 loop: CASSLRRNFYGYTF. Written as DNA, the CDR3 is TGTGCCAGCAGTTTACGAAGGAATTTCTATGGCTACACCTTC.

This clonotype was seen ten or more times. The V and J genes are TRBV19 and TRBJ1-5; tentatively, D is TRBD1 (5 bases). CDR1 and CDR2 (germline): LNHDA, SQIVND (reference sequence). This CDR3 contains 14 residues. V was clipped by 3 bases and J by 1 base, with 7 bases between them. CDR3 protein: CASSMGGSNQPQHF. The DNA for the CDR3 is TGTGCCAGTAGTATGGGGGGAAGCAATCAGCCCCAGCATTTT.

This clonotype was recorded at least ten times. The chain joins TRBV28 to TRBJ2-7; the match to TRBD2 covers 8 bases. The CDR3 sequence is 15 residues long. Looked up from germline, CDR1 is MDHEN and CDR2 is SYDVKM. Trimming cost V 5 bases and J 5 bases; bases outside gene matches: 11. CDR3 loop: CASSDVGRGGHEQYF. CDR3 in DNA: TGTGCCAGCAGTGACGTGGGACGGGGGGGCCACGAGCAGTACTTC.